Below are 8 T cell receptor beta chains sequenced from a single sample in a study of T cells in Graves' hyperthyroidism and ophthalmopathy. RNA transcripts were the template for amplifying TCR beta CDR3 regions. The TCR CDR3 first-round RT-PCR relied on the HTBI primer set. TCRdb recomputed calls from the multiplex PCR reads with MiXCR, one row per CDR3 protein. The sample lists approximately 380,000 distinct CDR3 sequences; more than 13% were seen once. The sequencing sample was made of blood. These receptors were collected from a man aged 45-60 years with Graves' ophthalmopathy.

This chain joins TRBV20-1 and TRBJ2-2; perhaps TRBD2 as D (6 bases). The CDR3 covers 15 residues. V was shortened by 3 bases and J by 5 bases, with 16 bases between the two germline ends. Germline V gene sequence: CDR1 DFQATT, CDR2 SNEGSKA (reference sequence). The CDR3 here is CSASGGARYTGELFF. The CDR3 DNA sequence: TGCAGTGCTAGCGGAGGGGCCCGCTATACCGGGGAGCTGTTTTTT.

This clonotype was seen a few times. Here the CDR3 DNA reads TGTGCCAGCAGTTTACAGGGGCTCTCTGGAAACACCATATATTTT. Translating it yields CASSLQGLSGNTIYF. The chain joins TRBV12-3 or TRBV12-4 to TRBJ1-3; tentatively, D is TRBD1 (6 bases). This CDR3 region has 15 residues. V was pared by 2 bases and J by 0 bases, with 8 bases between.

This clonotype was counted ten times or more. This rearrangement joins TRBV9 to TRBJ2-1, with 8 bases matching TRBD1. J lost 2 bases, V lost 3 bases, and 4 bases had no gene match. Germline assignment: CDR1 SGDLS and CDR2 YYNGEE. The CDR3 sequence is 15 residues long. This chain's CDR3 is CASSAGGGTYNEQFF. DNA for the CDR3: TGTGCCAGCAGCGCAGGGGGCGGGACCTACAATGAGCAGTTCTTC.

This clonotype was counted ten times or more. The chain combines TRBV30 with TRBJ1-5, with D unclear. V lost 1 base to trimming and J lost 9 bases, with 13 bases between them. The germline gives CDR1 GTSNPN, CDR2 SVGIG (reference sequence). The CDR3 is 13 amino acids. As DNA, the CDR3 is TGTGCCTGGAGTGGGGGTGACCAGCCGCCCCAGCATTTT. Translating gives CAWSGGDQPPQHF. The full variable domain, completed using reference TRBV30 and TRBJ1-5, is SQTIHQWPATLVQPVGSPLSLECTVEGTSNPNLYWYRQAAGRGLQLLFYSVGIGQISSEVPQNLSASRPQDRQFILSSKKLLLSDSGFYLCAWSGGDQPPQHFGDGTRLSIL.

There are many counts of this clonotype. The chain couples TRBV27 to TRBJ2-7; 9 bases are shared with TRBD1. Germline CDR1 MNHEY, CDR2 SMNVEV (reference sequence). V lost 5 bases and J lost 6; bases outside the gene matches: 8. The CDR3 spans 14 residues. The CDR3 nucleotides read TGTGCCAGCAGTCCTGGGACAGGGTTTCTCGAGCAGTACTTC. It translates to CASSPGTGFLEQYF.

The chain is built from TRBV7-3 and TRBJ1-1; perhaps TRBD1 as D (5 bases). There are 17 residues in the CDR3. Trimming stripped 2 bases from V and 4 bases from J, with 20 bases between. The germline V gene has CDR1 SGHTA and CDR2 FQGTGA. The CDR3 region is CASSLVRGWGGSTEAFF. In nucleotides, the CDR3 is TGTGCCAGCAGCTTAGTGAGGGGTTGGGGTGGTAGCACTGAAGCTTTCTTT.

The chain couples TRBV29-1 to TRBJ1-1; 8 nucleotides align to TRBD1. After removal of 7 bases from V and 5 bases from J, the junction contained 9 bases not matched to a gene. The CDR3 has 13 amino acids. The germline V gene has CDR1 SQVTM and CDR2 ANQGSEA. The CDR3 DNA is TGCAGCGCAGATCAGGGGGCGGGTACTGAAGCTTTCTTT. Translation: CSADQGAGTEAFF.

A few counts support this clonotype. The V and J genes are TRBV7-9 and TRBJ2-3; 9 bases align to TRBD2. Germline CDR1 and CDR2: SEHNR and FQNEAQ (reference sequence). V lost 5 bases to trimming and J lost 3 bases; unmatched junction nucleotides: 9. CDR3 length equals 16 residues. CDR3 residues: CASSPREREVTDTQYF. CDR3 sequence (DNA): TGTGCCAGCAGCCCCCGGGAGCGGGAGGTTACAGATACGCAGTATTTT.